This T cell receptor beta chain appears in the sequencing data of a study of T cell changes during pregnancy in multiple sclerosis. Clones were read by immunoSEQ multiplex PCR, and TCRdb kept only the in-frame ones, dropping some. The repertoire holds roughly 38,000 clones, with about 90% as singletons. Looked up from germline, CDR1 is SGHTA and CDR2 is FQGNSA. The CDR3 length is 15 residues. Losses at the gene ends were 4 bases for V and 2 bases for J; bases not matched to a gene: 6. This receptor was taken from a female donor in good health, enrolled as a control in a pregnancy study. This chain connects TRBV7-2 to TRBJ2-5; 8 nucleotides align to TRBD1. This sample comprised CD4+ T cells from peripheral blood mononuclear cells, obtained in the second trimester of pregnancy. The CDR3 nucleotides are TGTGCCAGCAGCTCGGGGACAGGCCAACAAGAGACCCAGTACTTC. Its protein product is CASSSGTGQQETQYF.